Shown below are 25 T cell receptor beta chains from a single sample sequenced in a study of T cells in Graves' hyperthyroidism and ophthalmopathy. It was RNA transcripts that yielded the amplified TCR beta CDR3 regions. TCR CDR3 underwent first-round RT-PCR with the HTBI primer set. MiXCR was run by TCRdb on the multiplex PCR reads, yielding one entry per CDR3 protein. The sample carries more than 550,000 distinct CDR3 sequences, 40% to 55% recorded once. The sample consisted of peripheral blood or thyroid tissue (not recorded which). The source of these receptors is an adult man with Graves' disease, either hyperthyroidism or ophthalmopathy (not recorded which).

Many counts were recorded for this clonotype. This chain uses TRBV10-3 with TRBJ2-6; D unresolved. V was pared by 3 bases and J by 2 bases, with 5 bases between. Per germline, CDR1 ENHRY and CDR2 SYGVKD. The CDR3 contains 14 residues. CDR3 amino acids: CAISDQAGANVLTF. CDR3 sequence (DNA): TGTGCCATCAGTGACCAGGCTGGGGCCAACGTCCTGACTTTC.

At least ten counts were recorded for this clonotype. The CDR3 region is CASSLMISNQPQHF. The CDR3 DNA reads TGTGCCAGCAGTTTGATGATTAGCAATCAGCCCCAGCATTTT. This chain connects TRBV12-3 or TRBV12-4 to TRBJ1-5; D remains ambiguous. This CDR3 spans 14 amino acids. V was trimmed by 3 bases and J by 0 bases, leaving 6 bases between them.

This clonotype appeared a few times. The chain uses TRBV11-2 and TRBJ1-1; maybe TRBD1 (6 bases). Germline CDR1 SGHAT, CDR2 FQNNGV. The CDR3 length is 15 residues. The V gene lost 3 bases and the J gene lost 0 bases, with 11 bases spanning the gap. CDR3 protein: CASSFYPGVNTEAFF. As DNA, the CDR3 is TGTGCCAGCAGCTTTTATCCAGGGGTGAACACTGAAGCTTTCTTT.

This chain uses TRBV7-2 with TRBJ1-5, with D perhaps matching TRBD1 (6 bases). CDR3 length: 17 residues. Trimming left V 1 base short and J 1 base short, with 14 bases between. From germline, CDR1 is SGHTA and CDR2 FQGNSA. The CDR3 coding sequence is TGTGCCAGCAGCTTAGATTCCGCGGGGGCGAGCAATCAGCCCCAGCATTTT. This codes for CASSLDSAGASNQPQHF.

The gene calls are TRBV10-3 and TRBJ2-7; 14 nucleotides align to TRBD2. The germline gives CDR1 ENHRY, CDR2 SYGVKD. The CDR3 covers 16 residues. The trim removed 1 base at V and 9 bases at J, leaving 8 bases unmatched. The CDR3 bases are TGTGCCATCAGTGAGTTGGGGACTAGCGGGAGTGGGGTGCAGTACTTC. The encoded protein is CAISELGTSGSGVQYF.

This clonotype was recorded at least ten times. The chain uses TRBV29-1 and TRBJ1-5, with D possibly matching TRBD1 (5 bases). Germline V gene data show CDR1 as SQVTM and CDR2 as ANQGSEA. The CDR3 has 13 amino acids. Trimming removed 5 bases at V and 6 bases at J, with 14 bases between. This CDR3 reads CSVREGTSQPQHF. The CDR3 DNA reads TGCAGCGTTAGGGAGGGGACCAGTCAGCCCCAGCATTTT.

This clonotype was found a few times. CDR3 in amino acids: CASSLLEAGGEKLFF. DNA for the CDR3: TGTGCCAGCAGCTTGTTGGAGGCTGGCGGCGAAAAACTGTTTTTT. The chain combines TRBV7-9 with TRBJ1-4; D is ambiguous. The germline V gene has CDR1 SEHNR and CDR2 FQNEAQ (reference sequence). This CDR3 region has 15 residues. V lost 3 bases to trimming and J lost 8 bases, with 16 bases between them.

This sequence joins TRBV20-1 and TRBJ1-5, with D possibly matching TRBD1 (5 bases). Germline V gene sequence: CDR1 DFQATT, CDR2 SNEGSKA (reference sequence). Trimming cost V 6 bases and J 3 bases, with 12 bases left between them. The CDR3 consists of 13 residues. The CDR3 sequence: CSALGGDNQPQHF. The CDR3 DNA reads as TGCAGTGCCCTGGGAGGGGACAATCAGCCCCAGCATTTT.

This clonotype was seen a few times. The chain uses TRBV6-5 and TRBJ2-7, with 7 bases that match TRBD1. Trimming removed 5 bases from V and 3 bases from J; junction bases left unmatched: 10. This CDR3 spans 15 amino acids. Germline CDR1 and CDR2: MNHEY and SVGAGI. The CDR3 DNA follows: TGTGCCAGCAGTCGACCCGACAGGGTCATCTACGAGCAGTACTTC. This gives the protein CASSRPDRVIYEQYF.

A few counts support this clonotype. This chain uses TRBV7-2 with TRBJ2-7; either TRBD1 or TRBD2 may supply D (5 bases each). This CDR3 has 19 residues. The germline gives CDR1 SGHTA, CDR2 FQGNSA. Trimming pared 2 bases from V and 1 base from J, leaving 24 bases between. CDR3 nucleotides: TGTGCCAGCAGCTTAAGTTTCCCCTCCGGGACGGCCCGTTCCTACGAGCAGTACTTC. It translates to CASSLSFPSGTARSYEQYF.

This clonotype was recorded many times. This chain links TRBV24-1 with TRBJ2-7, with D possibly matching TRBD1 (5 bases). CDR1 and CDR2 (germline): KGHDR, SFDVKD. Trimming removed 3 bases at V and 4 bases at J, with 6 bases between. This CDR3 spans 12 amino acids. The CDR3, as DNA: TGTGCCACCAGTGATCAGGGTTACGAGCAGTACTTC. Its translation is CATSDQGYEQYF.

The V gene is TRBV2, the J gene TRBJ2-7; 8 bases match TRBD1. Germline values: CDR1 SNHLY, CDR2 FYNNEI. CDR3 size: 17 residues. Trimming removed 5 bases from V and 3 bases from J; junction bases left unmatched: 15. CDR3 loop: CASSFQGQGRRVYEQYF. The CDR3 region has the DNA TGTGCCAGCAGTTTCCAAGGACAGGGAAGACGCGTCTACGAGCAGTACTTC.

The chain has TRBV15 and TRBJ1-3; 8 bases are a match to TRBD1. CDR3 length: 14 residues. Germline CDR1 is LNHNV and CDR2 is YYDKDF (reference sequence). V lost 3 bases to trimming and J lost 2 bases; unmatched junction nucleotides: 0. In DNA form, the CDR3 reads TGTGCCACCAGCAGGACAGGGGCTGGAAACACCATATATTTT. Protein product: CATSRTGAGNTIYF.

The J gene is TRBJ1-6, the V gene TRBV12-3 or TRBV12-4, with 9 bases identical to TRBD1. V shed 6 bases, J shed 9 bases, and the junction held 9 bases outside the gene matches. This CDR3 spans 15 amino acids. The CDR3 DNA sequence: TGTGCCAGCAGCGCCGTGACAGGGGGTTCTTCACCCCTCCACTTT. Translation gives CASSAVTGGSSPLHF.

V and J are TRBV24-1 and TRBJ1-5, with TRBD1 matching over 10 bases. V gave up 10 bases and J gave up 7 bases; unmatched junction bases: 18. The germline CDR1 and CDR2 sequences are KGHDR and SFDVKD. The CDR3 sequence is 17 residues long. The CDR3 region has the DNA TGTGCCACTATACTTTTCCGGGACAGGGGTAGGGGACAGCCCCAGCATTTT. Its protein is CATILFRDRGRGQPQHF.

The rearrangement uses TRBV19 and TRBJ1-4; maybe TRBD1 (6 bases). Trimming shortened V by 11 bases and J by 4 bases, and 23 bases separated the two germline ends. The CDR3 consists of 16 residues. CDR1 is LNHDA and CDR2 is SQIVND in the germline V gene (reference sequence). The CDR3 coding sequence is TGTGCCTGGAGCCGGGCGGGAACAGGGCGTAATGAAAAACTGTTTTTT. Protein product: CAWSRAGTGRNEKLFF.

This clonotype came up many times. The chain uses TRBV12-3 or TRBV12-4 and TRBJ1-5, with 8 nucleotides matching TRBD1. With V trimmed by 7 bases and J by 1 base, 9 bases remained unmatched. The CDR3 consists of 16 residues. The CDR3 DNA follows: TGTGCCAGCACCCTAGCAGGGGGCAACAGCAATCAGCCCCAGCATTTT. This translates into CASTLAGGNSNQPQHF.

This clonotype has at least ten counts. This chain connects TRBV11-2 to TRBJ1-1; perhaps TRBD1 as D (5 bases). Germline values: CDR1 SGHAT, CDR2 FQNNGV. The CDR3 totals 14 residues. The V end was cut by 1 base, the J end by 4 bases, with 10 bases between. DNA of the CDR3: TGTGCCAGCAGCTTAGTAGACAGTGGCACTGAAGCTTTCTTT. Its translation: CASSLVDSGTEAFF. Variable domain in full (rest from reference TRBV11-2 and TRBJ1-1): EAGVAQSPRYKIIEKRQSVAFWCNPISGHATLYWYQQILGQGPKLLIQFQNNGVVDDSQLPKDRFSAERLKGVDSTLKIQPAKLEDSAVYLCASSLVDSGTEAFFGQGTRLTVV.

V gene TRBV15 combines with J gene TRBJ1-2; possible D gene TRBD1, 5 bases. Germline CDR1 reads LNHNV; CDR2 reads YYDKDF (reference sequence). Trimming shortened V by 0 bases and J by 7 bases, and 12 bases separated the two germline ends. The CDR3 is 14 residues long. This CDR3 is CATSRDAGRRGYTF. As DNA, the CDR3 is TGTGCCACCAGCAGAGATGCAGGGCGGCGTGGCTACACCTTC.

There are a few counts of this clonotype. V and J are TRBV5-1 and TRBJ2-7; D call uncertain. CDR3 length equals 17 residues. Germline V lookup: CDR1 SGHRS, CDR2 YFSETQ. V dropped 4 bases and J dropped 6 bases, with 26 bases sitting between them. CDR3 nucleotides: TGCGCCAGCAGCCCCGAGGAAGGCAGGAGCAAGACGTCCGAGCAGTACTTC. Amino acids: CASSPEEGRSKTSEQYF.

V is TRBV7-9 and J is TRBJ2-7; the D is unclear. V was trimmed by 5 bases and J by 3 bases, leaving 11 bases between them. This CDR3 is 13 amino acids long. Per germline, CDR1 SEHNR and CDR2 FQNEAQ (reference sequence). CDR3 sequence reads: CASSQTGIYEQYF. In DNA form, the CDR3 reads TGTGCCAGCAGCCAAACGGGCATCTACGAGCAGTACTTC.

This clonotype has more than one count but fewer than ten. The rearrangement joins TRBV4-1 to TRBJ1-5, with D maybe TRBD1 (5 bases). The CDR3 consists of 15 residues. V was pared by 0 bases and J by 4 bases, with 10 bases between. The germline gives CDR1 MGHRA, CDR2 YSYEKL. The CDR3 is CASSQDLRTNQPQHF. The CDR3 DNA sequence: TGCGCCAGCAGCCAAGATCTGAGGACAAATCAGCCCCAGCATTTT.

This clonotype occurred many times. The chain has TRBV29-1 and TRBJ2-2; 8 nucleotides match TRBD1. The CDR3 sequence is 15 residues long. Trimming removed 0 bases from V and 5 bases from J; junction bases left unmatched: 5. The germline V gene encodes CDR1 SQVTM and CDR2 ANQGSEA. The CDR3: CSVEDRGLKTGELFF. CDR3 bases: TGCAGCGTTGAAGACAGGGGGCTTAAGACCGGGGAGCTGTTTTTT.

This clonotype was detected many times. The chain has TRBV13 and TRBJ1-1; D perhaps matches TRBD1 (5 bases). Germline lookup yields CDR1 PRHDT and CDR2 FYEKMQ (reference sequence). The CDR3 covers 14 residues. Trimming pared 2 bases from V and 8 bases from J, leaving 15 bases between. Here the CDR3 DNA reads TGTGCCAGCAGCTTATCGGGACTAGGGGACGAAGCTTTCTTT. This gives the protein CASSLSGLGDEAFF.

This clonotype came up a few times. The chain links TRBV20-1 to TRBJ1-4; D is perhaps TRBD1 (5 bases). Trimming removed 6 bases from V and 4 bases from J, with 12 bases in between. Germline V CDR1 and CDR2: DFQATT, SNEGSKA (reference sequence). The CDR3 extends over 13 amino acids. CDR3 region: CSAERQNNEKLFF. The CDR3 region has the DNA TGCAGTGCGGAGCGACAGAATAATGAAAAACTGTTTTTT.